The T cell receptor beta chain under discussion was sequenced for a study of tumor-infiltrating lymphocytes in primary liver carcinoma (dated by TCRdb to about 2017). Some background on the complete study: Roughly five patients with histopathologically diagnosed primary liver carcinoma underwent surgical resection in China between 2015 and 2016. Tumors of the five patients were stage T1-T3 N0M0 with maximum diameters of about 4.2 to 10 cm. The five patients, three men and two women aged 30 to 69 years, had hepatocellular carcinoma (four) or combined HCC and intrahepatic cholangiocarcinoma (one). A total of about 35 specimens from 5 patients underwent TCRbeta repertoire sequencing, comprising around 25 tumor regions, 5 adjacent noncancerous liver tissues and 5 peripheral blood samples. Each sample produced about 3.5 to 7.5 million productive TCRbeta reads, and read depth showed no significant difference between tissue types. Reproducibility between technical replicate repertoires was high, with correlation coefficients above 0.98 and mean shared-clone rates about 0.89. TCRbeta repertoire sequencing, expression microarrays and whole-exome sequencing were combined in the study across five regions of each liver tumor, with adjacent normal tissue and blood also included. Study-wide findings and limitations: Only the TCR beta chain was sequenced, so true repertoire diversity is likely underestimated because unpaired alpha chains were not captured. Consistent with antigen-driven expansion, pairs of tumor regions showed higher repertoire overlap (mean approximately 35%) than either tumor-adjacent pairs (approximately 17%) or tumor-blood pairs (approximately 15%). With just a few patients in the study, the authors point out that the findings should be validated in a larger study. Comparison of CD4+ and CD8+ T cell repertoires was precluded by the use of bulk unsorted samples. The top 250 clones made up a significantly larger repertoire fraction in tumors than in blood (p = 0.039).

RNA from unsorted whole blood was extracted with TRIzol reagent, and germline DNA was obtained with the DNeasy Blood & Tissue kit. At the time of sampling, the patients had chronic HBV infection and had not received any treatment. Before surgery, 3.5 to 4 milliliters of peripheral blood were drawn into K2EDTA tubes. Measured from the cysteine to the phenylalanine, the CDR3 is 14 residues long. Just CDR3 DNA is preserved here, 42 bases in frame from base 1. As encoded in the germline V gene, CDR1 is SGHTA while CDR2 is FQGTGA. In regard to this clonotype: The clone's antigen remains unknown. One end of the junction varies from germline; a read error may be responsible.

Using a constant-region primer and ProtoScript II reverse transcriptase, TCRbeta-specific cDNA was reverse-transcribed from around 520 ng total RNA. Construction of the TCRbeta libraries relied on three nested rounds of multiplex PCR, following a slightly modified ARM-PCR procedure. Multiplex TRBV1-TRBV30 forward primers and a Cbeta reverse primer were used in the first two PCR rounds, each of which was run for about 10 cycles. Sample barcodes and Illumina adapters were added in a final 25-cycle PCR with Deep VentR polymerase. Before sequencing, amplicons of 200-500 bp were gel-purified using a QIAquick gel extraction kit. An Illumina HiSeq 2500 was used to sequence the TCRbeta amplicons, generating 250-bp paired-end reads. Per the source publication's procedure: Reads were quality-trimmed with Trimmomatic v0.33, and paired reads were merged with FLASH v1.2.11 to recover full CDR3 sequences. V, D and J germline segments were assigned to the rearranged TCRbeta sequences using MiGEC v1.2.1b. Clonotype statistics and Shannon-Wiener diversity indices were computed with VDJtools v1.0.0. Except for diversity analysis, only each sample's 250 most abundant clonotypes were used in subsequent analyses to reduce sampling bias. The public reads were quality trimmed at Q25 with fastp and then assembled into clones with MiXCR by TCRdb, keeping productive beta chains. Entries are consolidated by CDR3 protein sequence, retaining the most common genes and DNA. The V and J calls were determined by TCRdb, not by the authors. The sample table shows around 330,000 distinct CDR3 sequences, and 55% to 65% are seen once. The top ten clones comprise about 8.4% of the sample.

This receptor was identified in a man between 40 and 49 years old with primary liver carcinoma and hepatitis B virus infection. The sample comprised peripheral blood. The sequence links TRBV7-3 to TRBJ2-2; there is no confident call for the D gene. The CDR3 is CTSSLIHDTGELFF. The DNA sequence follows: TGTACCAGCAGCTTAATACACGACACCGGGGAGCTGTTTTTT.